The present entry profiles one TCR beta chain with its context. Antigen specificity is unknown. Clones were sequenced by immunoSEQ multiplex PCR, and TCRdb holds only the in-frame ones, with some missing. The profile shows over 130,000 clones, approximately 86% of them singletons. Among the roughly 120 subjects of the validation cohort, separate from the roughly 700-subject first cohort, were the donors. The sample comes from a study of cytomegalovirus exposure and HLA in healthy donors. Study details: A subsequent analysis stated that the 100 to 150 validation repertoires were run on the same platform as the approximately 700 first-cohort repertoires. Findings and limits, study-wide: Cytomegalovirus-associated TCR beta chains were listed, numbering 150 to 200.

The CDR3 has 15 residues. The V gene's germline CDR1 is SGHKS and CDR2 YYEKEE (reference sequence). V lost 4 bases to trimming and J lost 6 bases; unmatched junction nucleotides: 8. The chain uses TRBV5-5 and TRBJ2-2; the match to TRBD2 covers 8 bases. The source of this sequence is a man aged 18 to 29 in good health and CMV-seropositive. Material: PBMCs. CDR3 sequence (DNA): TGTGCCAGCAGCACCAGCGGGGGAGGCGCCGGGGAGCTGTTTTTT. It translates to CASSTSGGGAGELFF.